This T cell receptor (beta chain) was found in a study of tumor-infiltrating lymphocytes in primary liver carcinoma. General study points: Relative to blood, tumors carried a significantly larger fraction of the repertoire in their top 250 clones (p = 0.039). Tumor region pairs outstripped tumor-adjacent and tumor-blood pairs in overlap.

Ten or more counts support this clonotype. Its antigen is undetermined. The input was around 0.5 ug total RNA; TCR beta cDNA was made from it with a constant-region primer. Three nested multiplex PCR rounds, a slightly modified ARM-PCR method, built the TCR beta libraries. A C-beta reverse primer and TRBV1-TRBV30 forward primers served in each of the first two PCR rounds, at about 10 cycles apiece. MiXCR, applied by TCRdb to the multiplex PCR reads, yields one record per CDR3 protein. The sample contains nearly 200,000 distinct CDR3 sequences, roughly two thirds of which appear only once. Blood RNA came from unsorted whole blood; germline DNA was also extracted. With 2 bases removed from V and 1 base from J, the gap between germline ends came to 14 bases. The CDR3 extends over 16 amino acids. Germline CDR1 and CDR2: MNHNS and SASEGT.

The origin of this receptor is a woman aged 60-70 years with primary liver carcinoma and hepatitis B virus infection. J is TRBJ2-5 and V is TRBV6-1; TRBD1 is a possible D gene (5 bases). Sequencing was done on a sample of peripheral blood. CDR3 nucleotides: TGTGCCAGCAGTGAATGGGGCCACACCCTCCAAGAGACCCAGTACTTC. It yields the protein CASSEWGHTLQETQYF.